This TCR beta chain was recovered during a study of T-cell reconstitution after alpha-beta-depleted transplantation in children. TCRbeta library preparation incorporated unique molecular identifiers. Using its own MiXCR run on the PCR reads, TCRdb lists one record per CDR3 protein. Found here are 450,000 to 600,000 distinct CDR3 sequences, approximately 13% of them singletons; the top ten hold about 2.2%. A few counts support this clonotype. Its antigen remains unknown. Study-wide results and caveats: Certain patients had high TCRbeta diversity at day 60, and it came from recipient T cells and thymic progenitors that survived. By about two months after transplant, alpha-beta T cells reportedly arose from several hundred graft clones that had expanded.

The V segment lost 7 bases and the J segment 0 bases; nucleotides outside the gene matches: 13. CDR1 and CDR2 (germline): SGHRS, YFSETQ. The CDR3 loop spans 16 amino acids. This TCR was sampled from a male patient aged 10 to 17 who had a stem cell transplant for acute myeloid leukemia, so the T cells may come from the graft donor. The specimen was PBMCs, mostly from graft donor cells, collected 360 days after TCRalphabeta/CD19-depleted stem cell transplant. V is TRBV5-1 and J is TRBJ2-7; TRBD2 matches at 7 bases. For the CDR3, the DNA is TGCGCCAGCGCCCTGAACAGCGGGAACCCCTCCTACGAGCAGTACTTC. This sequence encodes CASALNSGNPSYEQYF. Drawing the rest from reference TRBV5-1 and TRBJ2-7, the complete variable domain is KAGVTQTPRYLIKTRGQQVTLSCSPISGHRSVSWYQQTPGQGLQFLFEYFSETQRNKGNFPGRFSGRQFSNSRSEMNVSTLELGDSALYLCASALNSGNPSYEQYFGPGTRLTVT.